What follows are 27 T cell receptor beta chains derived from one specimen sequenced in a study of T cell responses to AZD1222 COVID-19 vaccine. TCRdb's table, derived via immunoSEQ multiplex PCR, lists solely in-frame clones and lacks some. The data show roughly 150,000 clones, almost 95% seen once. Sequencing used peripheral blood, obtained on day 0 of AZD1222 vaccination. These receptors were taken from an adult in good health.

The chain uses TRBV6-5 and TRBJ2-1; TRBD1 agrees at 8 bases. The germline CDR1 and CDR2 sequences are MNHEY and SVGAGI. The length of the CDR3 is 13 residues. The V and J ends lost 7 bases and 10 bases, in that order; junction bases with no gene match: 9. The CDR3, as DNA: TGTGCCAGCAATAGACAGGGGCGAGGAGAGCAGTTCTTC. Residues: CASNRQGRGEQFF.

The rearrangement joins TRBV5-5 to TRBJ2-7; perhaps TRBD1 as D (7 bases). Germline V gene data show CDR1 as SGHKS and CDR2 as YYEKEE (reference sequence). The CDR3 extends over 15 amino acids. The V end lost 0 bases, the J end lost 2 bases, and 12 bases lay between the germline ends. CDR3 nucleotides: TGTGCCAGCAGCTTGGGACAGGGAGGCCCCTACGAGCAGTACTTC. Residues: CASSLGQGGPYEQYF.

CDR3 in amino acids: CASSKMGGNSPLHF. In DNA form, the CDR3 reads TGTGCCAGCAGCAAGATGGGGGGGAATTCACCCCTCCACTTT. The chain recombines TRBV7-2 with TRBJ1-6; D possibly corresponds to TRBD1 (5 bases). Trimming took 5 bases from V and 7 from J, leaving 12 bases between them. The germline CDR1 and CDR2 sequences are SGHTA and FQGNSA. The CDR3 consists of 14 residues.

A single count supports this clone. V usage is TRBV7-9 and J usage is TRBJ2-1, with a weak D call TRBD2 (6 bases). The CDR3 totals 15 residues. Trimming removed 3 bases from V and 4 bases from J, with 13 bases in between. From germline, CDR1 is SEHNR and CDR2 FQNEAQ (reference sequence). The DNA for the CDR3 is TGTGCCAGCAGCTTTATAATAGCGGAGTACAATGAGCAGTTCTTC. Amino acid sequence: CASSFIIAEYNEQFF.

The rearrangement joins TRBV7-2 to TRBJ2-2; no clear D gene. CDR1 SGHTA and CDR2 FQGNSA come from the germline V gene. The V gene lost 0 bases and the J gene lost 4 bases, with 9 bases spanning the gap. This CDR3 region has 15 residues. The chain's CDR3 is CASSLAGGPTGELFF. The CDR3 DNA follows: TGTGCCAGCAGCTTAGCAGGTGGACCCACCGGGGAGCTGTTTTTT.

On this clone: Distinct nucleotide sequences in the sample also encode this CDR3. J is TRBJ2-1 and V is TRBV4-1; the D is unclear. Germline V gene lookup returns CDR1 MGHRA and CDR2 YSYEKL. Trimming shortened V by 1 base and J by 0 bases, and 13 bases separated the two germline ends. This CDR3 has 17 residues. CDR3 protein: CASSQVDMGFSYNEQFF. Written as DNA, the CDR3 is TGCGCCAGCAGCCAAGTAGATATGGGGTTCTCCTACAATGAGCAGTTCTTC.

CDR3 loop: CASSQLAGRFGYTF. DNA of the CDR3: TGTGCCAGCAGTCAGTTGGCGGGACGTTTTGGCTACACCTTC. This chain links TRBV14 with TRBJ1-2; D is possibly TRBD1 (5 bases). Trimming stripped 6 bases from V and 7 bases from J, with 18 bases between. Germline V gives CDR1 SGHDN, CDR2 FVKESK. This CDR3 has 14 residues.

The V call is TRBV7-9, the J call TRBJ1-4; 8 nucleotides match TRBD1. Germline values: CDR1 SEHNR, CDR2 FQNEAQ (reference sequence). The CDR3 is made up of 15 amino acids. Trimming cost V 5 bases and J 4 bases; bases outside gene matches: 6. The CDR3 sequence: CASSPGQGNNEKLFF. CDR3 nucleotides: TGTGCCAGCAGCCCCGGACAGGGTAATAATGAAAAACTGTTTTTT.

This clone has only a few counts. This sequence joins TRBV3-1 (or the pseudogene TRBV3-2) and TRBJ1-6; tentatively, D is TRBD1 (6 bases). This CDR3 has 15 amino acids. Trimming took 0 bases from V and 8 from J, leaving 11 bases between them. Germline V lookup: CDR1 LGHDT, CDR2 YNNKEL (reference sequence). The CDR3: CASSQEGGGDSPLHF. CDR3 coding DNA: TGTGCCAGCAGCCAAGAAGGGGGTGGTGATTCACCCCTCCACTTT.

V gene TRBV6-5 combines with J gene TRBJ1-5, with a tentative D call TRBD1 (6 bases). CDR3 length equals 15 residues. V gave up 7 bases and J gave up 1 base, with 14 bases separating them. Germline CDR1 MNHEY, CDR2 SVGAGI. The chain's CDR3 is CASIHRGASNQPQHF. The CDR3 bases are TGTGCCAGCATACATAGGGGGGCAAGCAATCAGCCCCAGCATTTT.

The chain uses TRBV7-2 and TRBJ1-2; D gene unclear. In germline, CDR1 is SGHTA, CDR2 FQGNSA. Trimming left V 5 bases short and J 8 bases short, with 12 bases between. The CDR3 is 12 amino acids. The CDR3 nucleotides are TGTGCCAGCAGCGCCGCTCGAGTGGGCTACACCTTC. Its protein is CASSAARVGYTF.

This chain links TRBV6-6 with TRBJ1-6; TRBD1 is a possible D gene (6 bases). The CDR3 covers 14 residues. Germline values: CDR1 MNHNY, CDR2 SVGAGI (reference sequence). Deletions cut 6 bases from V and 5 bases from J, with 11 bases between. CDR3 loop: CASRRTDNNSPLHF. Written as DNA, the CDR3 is TGTGCCAGCAGAAGGACAGACAATAATTCACCCCTCCACTTT.

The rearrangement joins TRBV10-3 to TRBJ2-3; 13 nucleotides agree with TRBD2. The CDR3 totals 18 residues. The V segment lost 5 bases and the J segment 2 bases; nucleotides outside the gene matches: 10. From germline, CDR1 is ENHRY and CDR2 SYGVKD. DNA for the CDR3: TGTGCCATCAGTTTCACTAGCGGGGGGGCATCATCCACAGATACGCAGTATTTT. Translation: CAISFTSGGASSTDTQYF.

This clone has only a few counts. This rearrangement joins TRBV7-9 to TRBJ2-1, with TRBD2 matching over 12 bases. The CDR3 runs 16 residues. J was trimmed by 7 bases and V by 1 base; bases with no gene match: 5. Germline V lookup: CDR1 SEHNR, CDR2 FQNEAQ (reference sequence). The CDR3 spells CASSLGTSGRTNEQFF. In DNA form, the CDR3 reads TGTGCCAGCAGCTTAGGTACTAGCGGGAGGACGAATGAGCAGTTCTTC. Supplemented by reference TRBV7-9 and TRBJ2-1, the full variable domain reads DTGVSQNPRHKITKRGQNVTFRCDPISEHNRLYWYRQTLGQGPEFLTYFQNEAQLEKSRLLSDRFSAERPKGSFSTLEIQRTEQGDSAMYLCASSLGTSGRTNEQFFGPGTRLTVL.

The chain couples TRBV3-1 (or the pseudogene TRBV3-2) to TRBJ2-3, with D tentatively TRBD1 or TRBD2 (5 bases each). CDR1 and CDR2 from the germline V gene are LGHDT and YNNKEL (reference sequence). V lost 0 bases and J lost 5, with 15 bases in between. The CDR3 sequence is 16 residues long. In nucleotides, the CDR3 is TGTGCCAGCAGCCAAGAAAGGGAAAGGGGAGTAGATACGCAGTATTTT. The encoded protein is CASSQERERGVDTQYF.

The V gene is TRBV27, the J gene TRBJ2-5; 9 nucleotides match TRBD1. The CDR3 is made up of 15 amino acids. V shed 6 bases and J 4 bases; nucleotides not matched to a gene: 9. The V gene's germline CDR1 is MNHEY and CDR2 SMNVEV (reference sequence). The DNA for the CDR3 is TGTGCCAGCAGCCAACAGGGGGCAAGTGGAGAGACCCAGTACTTC. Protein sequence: CASSQQGASGETQYF.

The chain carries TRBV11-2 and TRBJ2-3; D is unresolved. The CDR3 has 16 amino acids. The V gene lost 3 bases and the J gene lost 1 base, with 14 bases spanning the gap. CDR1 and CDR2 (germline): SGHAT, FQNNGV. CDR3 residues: CASSFENSWGTDTQYF. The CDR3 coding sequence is TGTGCCAGCAGCTTTGAGAACAGTTGGGGCACAGATACGCAGTATTTT.

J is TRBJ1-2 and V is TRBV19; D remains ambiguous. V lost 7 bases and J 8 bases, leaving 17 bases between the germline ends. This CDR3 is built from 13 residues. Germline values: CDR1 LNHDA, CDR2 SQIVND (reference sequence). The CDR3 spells CASTPQIAGGYTF. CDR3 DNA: TGTGCCAGTACCCCCCAAATTGCCGGAGGCTACACCTTC.

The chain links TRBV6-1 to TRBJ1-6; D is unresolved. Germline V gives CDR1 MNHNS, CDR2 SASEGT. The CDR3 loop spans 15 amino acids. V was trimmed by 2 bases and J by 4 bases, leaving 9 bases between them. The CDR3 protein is CASSERTAYNSPLHF. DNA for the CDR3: TGTGCCAGCAGTGAAAGAACCGCTTATAATTCACCCCTCCACTTT.

The CDR3 reads CASSLAAYTGELFF. DNA of the CDR3: TGTGCCAGCAGCTTAGCGGCGTACACCGGGGAGCTGTTTTTT. The chain links TRBV11-3 to TRBJ2-2; D unclear. Germline CDR1 is SGHNT and CDR2 is YENEEA. CDR3 length: 14 residues. V shed 1 base and J shed 3 bases, with 6 bases lying between them.

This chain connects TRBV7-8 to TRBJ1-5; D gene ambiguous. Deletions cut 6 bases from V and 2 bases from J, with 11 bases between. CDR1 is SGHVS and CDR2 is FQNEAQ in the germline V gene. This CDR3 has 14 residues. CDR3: CASSLWQGNQPQHF. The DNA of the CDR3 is TGTGCCAGCAGTCTATGGCAAGGCAATCAGCCCCAGCATTTT.

The CDR3, as DNA: TGTGCGACAGAGGGAGGGGGCTATGGCTACACCTTC. As protein: CATEGGGYGYTF. J is TRBJ1-2 and V is TRBV6-5; a possible D gene is TRBD1 (6 bases). Germline CDR1 is MNHEY and CDR2 is SVGAGI. This CDR3 comprises 12 residues.

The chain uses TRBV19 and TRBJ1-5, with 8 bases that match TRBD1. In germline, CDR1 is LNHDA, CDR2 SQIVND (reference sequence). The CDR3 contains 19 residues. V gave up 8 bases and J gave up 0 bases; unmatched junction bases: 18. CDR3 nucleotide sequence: TGTGCCAGTGGACAGGGCCTTCAGCGGGGGGATTATAGCAATCAGCCCCAGCATTTT. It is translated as CASGQGLQRGDYSNQPQHF.

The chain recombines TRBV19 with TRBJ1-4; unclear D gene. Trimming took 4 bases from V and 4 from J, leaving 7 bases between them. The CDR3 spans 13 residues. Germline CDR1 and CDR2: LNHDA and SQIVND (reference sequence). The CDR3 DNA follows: TGTGCCAGTAGTAGAGGTTTTAATGAAAAACTGTTTTTT. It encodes CASSRGFNEKLFF.

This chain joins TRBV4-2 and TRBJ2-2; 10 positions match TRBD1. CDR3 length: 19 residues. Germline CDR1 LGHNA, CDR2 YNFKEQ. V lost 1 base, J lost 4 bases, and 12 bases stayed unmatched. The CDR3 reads CASSQAVRGGQGTTGELFF. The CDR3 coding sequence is TGTGCCAGCAGCCAAGCCGTCAGGGGGGGACAGGGGACCACCGGGGAGCTGTTTTTT.

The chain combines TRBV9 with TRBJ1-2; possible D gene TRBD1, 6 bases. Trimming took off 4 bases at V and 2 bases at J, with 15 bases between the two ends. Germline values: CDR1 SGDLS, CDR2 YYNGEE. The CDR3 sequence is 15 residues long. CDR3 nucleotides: TGTGCCAGCAGCTTCAGGAGGGGGGGAAACTATGGCTACACCTTC. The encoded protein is CASSFRRGGNYGYTF. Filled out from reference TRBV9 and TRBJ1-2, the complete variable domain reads DSGVTQTPKHLITATGQRVTLRCSPRSGDLSVYWYQQSLDQGLQFLIQYYNGEERAKGNILERFSAQQFPDLHSELNLSSLELGDSALYFCASSFRRGGNYGYTFGSGTRLTVV.

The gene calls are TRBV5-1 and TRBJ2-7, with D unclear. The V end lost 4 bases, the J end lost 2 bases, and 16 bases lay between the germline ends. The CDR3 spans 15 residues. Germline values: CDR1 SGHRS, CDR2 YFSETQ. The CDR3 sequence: CASSTLPFLAYEQYF. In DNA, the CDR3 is TGCGCCAGCAGCACCCTACCCTTCCTTGCCTACGAGCAGTACTTC.